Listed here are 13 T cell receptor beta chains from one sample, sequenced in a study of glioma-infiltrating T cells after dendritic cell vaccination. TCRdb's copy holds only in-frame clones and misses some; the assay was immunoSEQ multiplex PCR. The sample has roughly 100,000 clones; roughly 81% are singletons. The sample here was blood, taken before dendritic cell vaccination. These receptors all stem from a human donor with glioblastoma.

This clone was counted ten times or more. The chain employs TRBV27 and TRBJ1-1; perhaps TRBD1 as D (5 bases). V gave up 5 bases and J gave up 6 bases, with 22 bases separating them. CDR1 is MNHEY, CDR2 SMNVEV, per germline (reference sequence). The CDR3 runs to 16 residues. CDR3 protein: CASSTRRGVGVAEAFF. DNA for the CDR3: TGTGCCAGCAGTACCCGCCGGGGGGTCGGGGTCGCTGAAGCTTTCTTT.

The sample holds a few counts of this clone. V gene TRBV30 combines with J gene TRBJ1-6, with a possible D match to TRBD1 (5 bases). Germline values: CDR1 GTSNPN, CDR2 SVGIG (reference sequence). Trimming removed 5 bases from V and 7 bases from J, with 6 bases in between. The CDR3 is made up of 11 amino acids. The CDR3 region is CAWGGNSPLHF. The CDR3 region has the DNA TGTGCCTGGGGGGGGAATTCACCCCTCCACTTT.

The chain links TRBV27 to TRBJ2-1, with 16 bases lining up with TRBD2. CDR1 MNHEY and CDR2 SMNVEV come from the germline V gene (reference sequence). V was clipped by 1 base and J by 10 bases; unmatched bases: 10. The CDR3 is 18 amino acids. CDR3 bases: TGTGCCAGCAGTTTATATTTCGCGGGACTAGCGGGGGGGGAGGAGCAGTTCTTC. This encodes CASSLYFAGLAGGEEQFF.

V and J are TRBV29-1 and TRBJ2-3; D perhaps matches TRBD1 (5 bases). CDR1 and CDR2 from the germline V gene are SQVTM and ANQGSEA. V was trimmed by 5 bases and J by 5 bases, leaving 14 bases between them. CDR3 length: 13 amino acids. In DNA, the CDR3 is TGCAGCGTTCGACTGGGGCCTCAAGATACGCAGTATTTT. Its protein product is CSVRLGPQDTQYF.

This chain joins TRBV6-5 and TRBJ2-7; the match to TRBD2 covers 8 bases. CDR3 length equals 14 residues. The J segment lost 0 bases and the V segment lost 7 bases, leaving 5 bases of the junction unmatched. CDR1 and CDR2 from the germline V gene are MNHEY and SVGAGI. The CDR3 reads CASTVLADSYEQYF. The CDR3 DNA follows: TGTGCCAGCACCGTACTAGCGGACTCCTACGAGCAGTACTTC.

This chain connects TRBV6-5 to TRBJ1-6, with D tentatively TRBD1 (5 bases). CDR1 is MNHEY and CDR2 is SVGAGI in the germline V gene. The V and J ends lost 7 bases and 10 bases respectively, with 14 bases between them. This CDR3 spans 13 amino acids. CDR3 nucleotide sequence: TGTGCCAGCAACCCCGGGAGGGACTCACCCCTCCACTTT. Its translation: CASNPGRDSPLHF.

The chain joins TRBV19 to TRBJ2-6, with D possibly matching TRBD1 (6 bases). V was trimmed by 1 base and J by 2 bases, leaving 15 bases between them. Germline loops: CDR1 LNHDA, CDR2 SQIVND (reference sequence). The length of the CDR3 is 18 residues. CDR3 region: CASSIVTGYEAGANVLTF. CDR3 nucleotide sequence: TGTGCCAGTAGTATAGTCACAGGGTATGAGGCTGGGGCCAACGTCCTGACTTTC.

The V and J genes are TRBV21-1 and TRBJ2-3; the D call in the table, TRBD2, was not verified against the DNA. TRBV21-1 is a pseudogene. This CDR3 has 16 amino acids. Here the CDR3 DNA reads TGTGCCAGCAGCAAAACCCTAGCGGGGGGGGGAGATACGCAGTATTTT. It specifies CASSKTLAGGGDTQYF.

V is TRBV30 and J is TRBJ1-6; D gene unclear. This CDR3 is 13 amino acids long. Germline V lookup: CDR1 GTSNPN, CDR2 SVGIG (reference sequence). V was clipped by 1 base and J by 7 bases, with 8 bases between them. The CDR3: CAWSGGVNSPLHF. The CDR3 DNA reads TGTGCCTGGAGTGGCGGGGTGAATTCACCCCTCCACTTT.

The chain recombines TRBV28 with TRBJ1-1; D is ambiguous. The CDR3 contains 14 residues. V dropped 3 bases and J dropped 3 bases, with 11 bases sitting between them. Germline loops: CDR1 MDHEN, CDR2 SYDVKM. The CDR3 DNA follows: TGTGCCAGCAGTTTGCGGGGTCTGTACACTGAAGCTTTCTTT. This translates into CASSLRGLYTEAFF.

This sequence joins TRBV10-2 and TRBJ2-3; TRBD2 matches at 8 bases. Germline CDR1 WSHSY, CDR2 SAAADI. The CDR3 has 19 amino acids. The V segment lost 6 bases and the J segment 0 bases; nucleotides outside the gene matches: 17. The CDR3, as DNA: TGCGCCAGCAGGGGGGGGGCGGCGGGGGGACTGCGTAGCACAGATACGCAGTATTTT. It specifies CASRGGAAGGLRSTDTQYF.

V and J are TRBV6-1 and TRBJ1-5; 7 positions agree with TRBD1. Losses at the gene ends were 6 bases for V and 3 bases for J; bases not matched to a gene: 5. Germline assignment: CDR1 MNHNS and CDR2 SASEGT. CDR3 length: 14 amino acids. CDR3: CASRGGQNNQPQHF. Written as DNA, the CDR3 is TGTGCCAGCAGGGGGGGACAGAACAATCAGCCCCAGCATTTT.

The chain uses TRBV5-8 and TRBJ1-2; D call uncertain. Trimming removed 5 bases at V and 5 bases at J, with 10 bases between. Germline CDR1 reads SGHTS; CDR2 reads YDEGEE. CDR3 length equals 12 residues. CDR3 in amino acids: CASSTQAYGYTF. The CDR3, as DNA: TGTGCCAGCAGTACGCAAGCATATGGCTACACCTTC.